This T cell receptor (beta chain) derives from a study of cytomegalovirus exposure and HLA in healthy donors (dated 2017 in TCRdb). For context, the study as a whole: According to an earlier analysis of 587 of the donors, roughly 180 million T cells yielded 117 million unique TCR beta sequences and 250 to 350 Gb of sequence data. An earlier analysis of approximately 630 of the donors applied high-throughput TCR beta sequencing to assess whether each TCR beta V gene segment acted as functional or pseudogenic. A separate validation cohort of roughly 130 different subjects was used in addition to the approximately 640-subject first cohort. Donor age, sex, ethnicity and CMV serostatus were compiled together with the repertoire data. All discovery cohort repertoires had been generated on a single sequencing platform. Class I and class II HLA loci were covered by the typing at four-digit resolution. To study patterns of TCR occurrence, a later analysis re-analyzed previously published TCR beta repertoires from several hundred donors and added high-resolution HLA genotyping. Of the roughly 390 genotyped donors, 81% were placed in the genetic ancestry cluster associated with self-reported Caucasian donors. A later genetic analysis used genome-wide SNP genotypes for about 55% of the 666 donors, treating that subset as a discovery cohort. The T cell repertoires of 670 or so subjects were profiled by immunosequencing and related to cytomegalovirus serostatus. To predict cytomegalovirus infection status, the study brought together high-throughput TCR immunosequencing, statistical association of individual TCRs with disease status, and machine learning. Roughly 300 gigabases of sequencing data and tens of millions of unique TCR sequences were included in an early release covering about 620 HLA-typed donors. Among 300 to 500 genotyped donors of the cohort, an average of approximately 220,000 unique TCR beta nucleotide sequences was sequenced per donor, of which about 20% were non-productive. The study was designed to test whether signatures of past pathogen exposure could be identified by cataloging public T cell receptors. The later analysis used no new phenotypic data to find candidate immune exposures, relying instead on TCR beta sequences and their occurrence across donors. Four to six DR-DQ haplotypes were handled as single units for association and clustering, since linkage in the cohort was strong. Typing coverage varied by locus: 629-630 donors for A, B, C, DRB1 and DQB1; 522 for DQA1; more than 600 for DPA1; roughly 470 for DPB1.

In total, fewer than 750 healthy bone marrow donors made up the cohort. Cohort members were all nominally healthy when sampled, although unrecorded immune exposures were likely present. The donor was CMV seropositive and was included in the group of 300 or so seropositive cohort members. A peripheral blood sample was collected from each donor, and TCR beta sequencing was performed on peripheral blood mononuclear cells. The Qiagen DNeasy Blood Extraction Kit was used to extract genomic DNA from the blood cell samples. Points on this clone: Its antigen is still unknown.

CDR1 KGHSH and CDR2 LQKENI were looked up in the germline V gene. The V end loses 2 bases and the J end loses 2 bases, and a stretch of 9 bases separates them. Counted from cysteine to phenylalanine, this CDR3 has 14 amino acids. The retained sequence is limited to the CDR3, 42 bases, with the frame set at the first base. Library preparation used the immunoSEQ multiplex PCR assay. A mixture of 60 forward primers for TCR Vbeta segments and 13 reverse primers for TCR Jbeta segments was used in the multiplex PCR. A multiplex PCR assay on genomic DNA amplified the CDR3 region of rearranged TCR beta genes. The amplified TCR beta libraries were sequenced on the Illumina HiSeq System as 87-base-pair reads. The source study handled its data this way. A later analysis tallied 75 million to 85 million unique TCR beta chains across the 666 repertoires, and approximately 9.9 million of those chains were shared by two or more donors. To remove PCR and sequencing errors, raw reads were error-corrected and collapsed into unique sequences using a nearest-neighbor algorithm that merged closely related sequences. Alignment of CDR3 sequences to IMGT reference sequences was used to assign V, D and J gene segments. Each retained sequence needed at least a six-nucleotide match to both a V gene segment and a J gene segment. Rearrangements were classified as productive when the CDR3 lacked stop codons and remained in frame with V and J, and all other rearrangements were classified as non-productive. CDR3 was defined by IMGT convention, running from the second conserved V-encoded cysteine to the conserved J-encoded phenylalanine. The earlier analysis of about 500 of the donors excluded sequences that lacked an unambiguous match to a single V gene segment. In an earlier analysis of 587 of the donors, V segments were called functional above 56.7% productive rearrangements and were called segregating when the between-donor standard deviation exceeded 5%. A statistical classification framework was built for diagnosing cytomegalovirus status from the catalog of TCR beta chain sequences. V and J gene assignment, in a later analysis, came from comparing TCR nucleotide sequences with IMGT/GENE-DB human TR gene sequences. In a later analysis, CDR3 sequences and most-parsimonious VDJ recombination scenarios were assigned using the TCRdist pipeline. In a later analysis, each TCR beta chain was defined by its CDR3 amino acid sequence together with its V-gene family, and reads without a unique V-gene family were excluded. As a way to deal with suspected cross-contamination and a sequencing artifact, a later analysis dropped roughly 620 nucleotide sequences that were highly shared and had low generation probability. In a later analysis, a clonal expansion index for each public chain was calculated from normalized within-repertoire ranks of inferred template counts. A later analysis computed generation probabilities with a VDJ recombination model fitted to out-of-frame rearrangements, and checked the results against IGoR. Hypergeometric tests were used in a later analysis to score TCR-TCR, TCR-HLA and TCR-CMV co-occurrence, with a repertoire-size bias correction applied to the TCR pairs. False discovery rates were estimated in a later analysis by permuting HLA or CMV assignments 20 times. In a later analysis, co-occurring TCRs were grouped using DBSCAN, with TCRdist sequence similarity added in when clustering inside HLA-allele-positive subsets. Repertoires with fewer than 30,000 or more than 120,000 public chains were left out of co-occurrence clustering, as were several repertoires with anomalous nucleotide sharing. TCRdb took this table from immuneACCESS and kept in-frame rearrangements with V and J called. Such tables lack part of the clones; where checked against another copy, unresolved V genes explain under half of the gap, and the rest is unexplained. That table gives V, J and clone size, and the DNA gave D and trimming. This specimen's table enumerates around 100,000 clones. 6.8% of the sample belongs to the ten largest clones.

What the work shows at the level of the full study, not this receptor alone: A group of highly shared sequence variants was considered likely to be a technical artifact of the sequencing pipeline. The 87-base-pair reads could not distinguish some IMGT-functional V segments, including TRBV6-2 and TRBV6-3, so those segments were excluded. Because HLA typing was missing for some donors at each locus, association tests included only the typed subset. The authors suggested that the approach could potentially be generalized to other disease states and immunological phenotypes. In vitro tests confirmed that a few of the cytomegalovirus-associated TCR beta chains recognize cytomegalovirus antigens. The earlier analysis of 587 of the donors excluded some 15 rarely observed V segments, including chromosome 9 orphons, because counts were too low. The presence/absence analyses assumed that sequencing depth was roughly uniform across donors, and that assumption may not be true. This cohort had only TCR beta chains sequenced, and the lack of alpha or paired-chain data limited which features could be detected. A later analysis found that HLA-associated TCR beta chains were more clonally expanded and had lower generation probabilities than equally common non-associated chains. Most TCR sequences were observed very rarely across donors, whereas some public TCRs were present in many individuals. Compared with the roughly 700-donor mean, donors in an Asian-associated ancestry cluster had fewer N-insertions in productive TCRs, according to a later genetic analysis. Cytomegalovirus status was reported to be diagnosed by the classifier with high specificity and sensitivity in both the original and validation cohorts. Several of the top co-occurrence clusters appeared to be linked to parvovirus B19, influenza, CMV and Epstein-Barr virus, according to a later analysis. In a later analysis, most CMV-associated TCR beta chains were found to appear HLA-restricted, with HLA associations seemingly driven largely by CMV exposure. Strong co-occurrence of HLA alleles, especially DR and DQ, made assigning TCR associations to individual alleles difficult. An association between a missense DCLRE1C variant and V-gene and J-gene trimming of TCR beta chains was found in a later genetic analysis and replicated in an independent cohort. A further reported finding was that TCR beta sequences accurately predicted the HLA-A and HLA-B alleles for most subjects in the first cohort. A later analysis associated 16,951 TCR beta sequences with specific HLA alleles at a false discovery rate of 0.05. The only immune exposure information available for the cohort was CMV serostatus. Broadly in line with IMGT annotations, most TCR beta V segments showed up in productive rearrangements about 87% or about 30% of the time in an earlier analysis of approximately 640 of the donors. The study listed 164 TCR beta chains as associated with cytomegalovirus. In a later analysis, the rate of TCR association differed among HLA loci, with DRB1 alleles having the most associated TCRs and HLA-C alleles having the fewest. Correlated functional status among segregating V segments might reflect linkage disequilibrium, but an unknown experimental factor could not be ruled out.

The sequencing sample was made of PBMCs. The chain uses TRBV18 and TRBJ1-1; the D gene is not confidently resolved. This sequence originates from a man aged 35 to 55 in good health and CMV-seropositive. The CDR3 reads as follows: CASSPRQENTEAFF. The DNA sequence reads TGTGCCAGCTCACCAAGGCAGGAAAACACTGAAGCTTTCTTT.